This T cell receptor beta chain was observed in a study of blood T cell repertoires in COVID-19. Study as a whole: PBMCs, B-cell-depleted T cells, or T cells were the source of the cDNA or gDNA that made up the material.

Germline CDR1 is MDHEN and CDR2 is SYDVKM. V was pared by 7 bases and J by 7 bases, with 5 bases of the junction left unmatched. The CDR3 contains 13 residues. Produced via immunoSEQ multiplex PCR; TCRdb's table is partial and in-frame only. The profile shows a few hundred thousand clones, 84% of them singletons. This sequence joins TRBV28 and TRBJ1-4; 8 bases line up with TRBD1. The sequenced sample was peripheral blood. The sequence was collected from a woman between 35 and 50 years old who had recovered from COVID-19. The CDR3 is CASITGTGEKLFF. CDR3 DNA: TGTGCCAGCATTACCGGGACAGGTGAAAAACTGTTTTTT.